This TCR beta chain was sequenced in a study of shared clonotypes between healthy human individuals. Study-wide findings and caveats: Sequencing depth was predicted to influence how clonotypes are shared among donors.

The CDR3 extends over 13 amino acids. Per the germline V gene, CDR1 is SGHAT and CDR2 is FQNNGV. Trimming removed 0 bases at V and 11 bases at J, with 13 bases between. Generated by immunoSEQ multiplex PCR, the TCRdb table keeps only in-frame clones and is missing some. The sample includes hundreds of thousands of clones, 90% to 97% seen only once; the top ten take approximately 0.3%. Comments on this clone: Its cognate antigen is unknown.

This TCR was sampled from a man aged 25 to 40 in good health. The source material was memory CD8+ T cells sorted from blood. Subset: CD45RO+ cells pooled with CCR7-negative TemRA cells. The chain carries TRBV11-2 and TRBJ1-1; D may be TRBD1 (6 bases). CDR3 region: CASSLDLPGEAFF. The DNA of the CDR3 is TGTGCCAGCAGCTTAGATCTGCCAGGGGAGGCTTTCTTT.